This T cell receptor beta chain was found in a study of cytomegalovirus exposure and HLA in healthy donors. Findings and caveats of the study: In vitro experiments confirmed that a few CMV-associated chains were specific for CMV antigens. In an earlier analysis, about 90% or about 30%: the productive usage of most TCR beta V segments. Accurate HLA-A and HLA-B prediction from TCR beta sequences was reported for most subjects.

13 Jbeta primers and 60 Vbeta primers were used for the PCR. Here immunoSEQ multiplex PCR was the method, and the copy in TCRdb shows in-frame clones only, minus some. The table lists 65,000 to 90,000 clones. Unrecorded immune exposures were likely, despite nominal health at sampling. Trimming pared 2 bases from V and 3 bases from J, leaving 14 bases between. CDR1 is SGHTA, CDR2 FQGNSA, per germline. The CDR3 is 15 residues long. Turning to this clone: Antigen: not known.

Sequenced input: PBMCs. V gene TRBV7-2 combines with J gene TRBJ2-7; D may be TRBD1 (6 bases). The TCR sequence derives from a female donor in good health and CMV-seropositive. The CDR3 nucleotides are TGTGCCAGCAGCTTATCTGGGGGCTTCCACTACGAGCAGTACTTC. This gives the protein CASSLSGGFHYEQYF.